A single sample gave rise to the 20 T cell receptor beta chains below, sequenced in a study of cytomegalovirus exposure and HLA in healthy donors. With 60 Vbeta and 13 Jbeta primers, the PCR was carried out. Clones were sequenced by immunoSEQ multiplex PCR, and TCRdb holds only the in-frame ones, with some missing. The sample carries roughly 140,000 clones, 70% to 80% recorded once. The sample was PBMCs. These receptors were obtained from a man younger than 30 in good health and CMV-seronegative.

This chain joins TRBV7-3 and TRBJ2-2; 13 nucleotides match TRBD2. Germline V gene data show CDR1 as SGHTA and CDR2 as FQGTGA. The CDR3 has 18 residues. J lost 4 bases, V lost 4 bases, and 9 bases had no gene match. The CDR3 protein is CASSSGTSGAMGTGELFF. CDR3 nucleotide sequence: TGTGCCAGCAGCTCAGGGACTAGCGGGGCGATGGGCACCGGGGAGCTGTTTTTT.

The rearrangement joins TRBV7-8 to TRBJ2-7; D is unresolved. CDR3 length equals 13 residues. With 3 bases removed from V and 1 base from J, the gap between germline ends came to 7 bases. Germline V gene sequence: CDR1 SGHVS, CDR2 FQNEAQ. The CDR3 region has the DNA TGTGCCAGCAGCTTCCATACATCCTACGAGCAGTACTTC. The encoded protein is CASSFHTSYEQYF.

The rearrangement uses TRBV11-3 and TRBJ1-1; D ambiguous. The CDR3 is 13 amino acids. CDR1 and CDR2 (germline): SGHNT, YENEEA. The ends were cut back, 5 bases at V and 6 bases at J, with 13 bases in the middle. The CDR3 DNA reads as TGTGCCAGCAGCCCGAGCGGGCAGGCTGAAGCTTTCTTT. This translates into CASSPSGQAEAFF.

The gene calls are TRBV6-4 and TRBJ2-1; TRBD1 aligns across 7 bases. The CDR3 totals 15 residues. The germline gives CDR1 MRHNA, CDR2 SNTAGT. V shed 5 bases, J shed 2 bases, and the junction held 6 bases outside the gene matches. CDR3 amino acids: CASSLTGMPYNEQFF. In DNA form, the CDR3 reads TGTGCCAGCAGTTTGACAGGGATGCCCTACAATGAGCAGTTCTTC.

The chain uses TRBV10-1 and TRBJ2-5; 7 nucleotides agree with TRBD2. This CDR3 has 13 amino acids. Germline V CDR1 and CDR2: WNHNN, SYGVQD (reference sequence). Trimming at V came to 0 bases and at J to 11 bases, leaving 6 bases not matched to a gene. In nucleotides, the CDR3 is TGCGCCAGCAGTGAGTCAGGTGGGGGGGAGCAGTACTTC. As protein: CASSESGGGEQYF.

The chain employs TRBV29-1 and TRBJ2-1; 8 bases fit TRBD1. Germline V CDR1 and CDR2: SQVTM, ANQGSEA. The CDR3 sequence is 13 residues long. The CDR3 DNA sequence: TGCACCTCTCTGGGGCAGGGGGCTGGTGAGCAGTTCTTC. Residues: CTSLGQGAGEQFF.

The chain is built from TRBV28 and TRBJ2-1; D is possibly TRBD2 (6 bases). From germline, CDR1 is MDHEN and CDR2 SYDVKM. This CDR3 has 16 residues. With 4 bases removed from V and 3 bases from J, the gap between germline ends came to 16 bases. This CDR3 reads CASSSALRGGYNEQFF. The CDR3 DNA reads TGTGCCAGCAGTTCCGCACTTAGGGGAGGCTACAATGAGCAGTTCTTC.

This chain uses TRBV6-1 with TRBJ1-1; 9 bases fit TRBD1. Germline CDR1 reads MNHNS; CDR2 reads SASEGT. The V gene end was trimmed by 2 bases and the J gene end by 11 bases; junction bases not matched to a gene: 9. The CDR3 is 14 residues long. The CDR3 reads CASSETIPGQGAFF. CDR3 sequence (DNA): TGTGCCAGCAGTGAAACAATACCGGGACAGGGTGCTTTCTTT.

This clone occurred once. This chain connects TRBV27 to TRBJ2-5, with D tentatively TRBD1 (6 bases). The better agreement between TRBJ2-7 and the DNA end casts doubt on the J call. Per the germline V gene, CDR1 is MNHEY and CDR2 is SMNVEV (reference sequence). The CDR3 is 14 amino acids. The CDR3 nucleotides read TGTGCCAGCAGTTTCGACAGGTTTGATTACGAGCAGTACTTC. It yields the protein CASSFDRFDYEQYF.

This chain connects TRBV11-2 to TRBJ2-3, with TRBD1 identical over 7 bases. Germline assignment: CDR1 SGHAT and CDR2 FQNNGV. The CDR3 length is 17 residues. V lost 3 bases, J lost 5 bases, and 14 bases stayed unmatched. CDR3 sequence: CASSFRSWGQSQDTQYF. The CDR3 DNA is TGTGCCAGCAGCTTCAGATCTTGGGGACAGTCACAAGATACGCAGTATTTT.

V gene TRBV27 combines with J gene TRBJ2-7; weak D call: TRBD2 (6 bases). The ends were cut back, 0 bases at V and 1 base at J, with 19 bases in the middle. The CDR3 extends over 18 amino acids. CDR1 is MNHEY and CDR2 is SMNVEV in the germline V gene (reference sequence). As DNA, the CDR3 is TGTGCCAGCAGTTTATCGTTGGTACGAAGCGGGCGATCCTACGAGCAGTACTTC. It codes for CASSLSLVRSGRSYEQYF.

The chain carries TRBV19 and TRBJ2-7; D is possibly TRBD2 (5 bases). V was trimmed by 6 bases and J by 3 bases, leaving 6 bases between them. This CDR3 is 11 amino acids long. Germline loops: CDR1 LNHDA, CDR2 SQIVND (reference sequence). This CDR3 reads CASRGVYEQYF. The CDR3 DNA sequence: TGTGCCAGTAGGGGAGTCTACGAGCAGTACTTC.

This chain joins TRBV19 and TRBJ2-1, with TRBD1 matching 9 bases. The CDR3 is 17 residues long. The junction had 11 bases not matched to a gene; V was cut back by 3 bases and J by 5 bases. Per germline, CDR1 LNHDA and CDR2 SQIVND (reference sequence). CDR3 DNA: TGTGCCAGTAGTATTCGGCAGGGACAGGGCATAAACAATGAGCAGTTCTTC. This gives the protein CASSIRQGQGINNEQFF.

The J gene is TRBJ2-1, the V gene TRBV7-9; perhaps TRBD2 as D (5 bases). Germline CDR1 reads SEHNR; CDR2 reads FQNEAQ (reference sequence). This CDR3 is 16 amino acids long. Trimming shortened V by 3 bases and J by 4 bases, and 16 bases separated the two germline ends. The DNA of the CDR3 is TGTGCCAGCAGCTTGGGGTTTGGTACGGGGTACAATGAGCAGTTCTTC. Its translation is CASSLGFGTGYNEQFF.

This chain joins TRBV5-6 and TRBJ1-2, with D possibly matching TRBD1 (6 bases). The CDR3 length is 14 residues. Germline V CDR1 and CDR2: SGHDT, YYEEEE. Trimming took off 4 bases at V and 5 bases at J, with 15 bases between the two ends. The CDR3 nucleotides read TGTGCCAGCAGCCAGATCGGACAGCTGTATGGCTACACCTTC. This gives the protein CASSQIGQLYGYTF.

The count of this clone is one. The rearrangement uses TRBV11-1 and TRBJ1-1; unclear D gene. Trimming stripped 7 bases from V and 3 bases from J, with 18 bases between. Germline lookup yields CDR1 SGHAT and CDR2 FQDESV (reference sequence). CDR3 size: 15 residues. CDR3 bases: TGTGCCAGCACCTCCGACCCGGGTCGGGACACTGAAGCTTTCTTT. Translating gives CASTSDPGRDTEAFF.

The J gene is TRBJ2-5, the V gene TRBV11-2; D is ambiguous. V shed 6 bases and J shed 5 bases, with 10 bases lying between them. Germline V gives CDR1 SGHAT, CDR2 FQNNGV. There are 12 residues in the CDR3. CDR3: CASRNLIETQYF. Written as DNA, the CDR3 is TGTGCCAGCAGGAACTTAATCGAGACCCAGTACTTC. Drawing the rest from reference TRBV11-2 and TRBJ2-5, the complete variable domain is EAGVAQSPRYKIIEKRQSVAFWCNPISGHATLYWYQQILGQGPKLLIQFQNNGVVDDSQLPKDRFSAERLKGVDSTLKIQPAKLEDSAVYLCASRNLIETQYFGPGTRLLVL.

The chain combines TRBV7-6 with TRBJ2-2; TRBD1 might be the D (6 bases). V was cut by 6 bases and J by 1 base, with 9 bases left in between. CDR3 size: 14 residues. Germline loops: CDR1 SGHVS, CDR2 FNYEAQ. CDR3 coding DNA: TGTGCCAGCAGATCGACAGGGAACACCGGGGAGCTGTTTTTT. The encoded protein is CASRSTGNTGELFF.

V is TRBV5-8 and J is TRBJ1-5; TRBD1 is a possible D gene (5 bases). V was cut by 0 bases and J by 7 bases, with 20 bases left in between. In germline, CDR1 is SGHTS, CDR2 YDEGEE. The CDR3 runs 17 residues. The CDR3 here is CASSLEFGGVFGQPQHF. CDR3 DNA sequence: TGTGCCAGCAGCTTGGAGTTCGGGGGAGTGTTCGGGCAGCCCCAGCATTTT.

This clone was recorded only once. The V call is TRBV7-3, the J call TRBJ2-6; D possibly corresponds to TRBD1 (6 bases). The CDR3 has 16 residues. The ends were cut back, 3 bases at V and 0 bases at J, with 9 bases in the middle. Germline CDR1 SGHTA, CDR2 FQGTGA. Written as DNA, the CDR3 is TGTGCCAGCAGCTTTACAGGGAGCTCTGGGGCCAACGTCCTGACTTTC. It codes for CASSFTGSSGANVLTF.